The present T cell receptor (beta chain) was sequenced within a study of response to subunit inactivated influenza vaccine. Using its own MiXCR run on the RT-PCR reads, TCRdb lists one record per CDR3 protein. The table shows 650,000 to 850,000 distinct CDR3 sequences, with about 15% occurring only once. Regarding the study as a whole: Authors suggested each seasonal influenza vaccination recruits few new T cells.

Regarding this clonotype: Its antigen is as yet unknown.

CDR1 is KGHDR, CDR2 SFDVKD, per germline. CDR3 length equals 12 residues. Trimming left V 9 bases short and J 7 bases short, with 11 bases between. The V gene is TRBV24-1, the J gene TRBJ2-2; D ambiguous. The specimen was PBMCs from blood, collected 14 days before vaccination. This clonotype was sampled from a man aged 45-65 years who received an inactivated influenza vaccine. Written as DNA, the CDR3 is TGTGCCACCCTAGATAATGTCGGGGAGCTGTTTTTT. It specifies CATLDNVGELFF.